Below are 14 T cell receptor beta chains sequenced from a single sample in a study of shared clonotypes between healthy human individuals. Produced via immunoSEQ multiplex PCR; TCRdb's table is partial and in-frame only. The profile shows 2 million to 2.5 million clones, approximately 96% of them singletons. Sequenced sample: naive CD4+ T cells sorted from blood. Subset meaning: CD45RA+ positively selected. Every receptor here comes from a man between 18 and 35 years old in good health.

The chain employs TRBV30 and TRBJ1-6, with TRBD1 identical over 9 bases. With 2 bases clipped from V and 6 bases from J, the junction kept 2 bases outside the gene matches. The CDR3 spans 14 residues. Germline CDR1 reads GTSNPN; CDR2 reads SVGIG (reference sequence). CDR3: CAWSKGQGNSPLHF. The CDR3 DNA follows: TGTGCCTGGAGTAAGGGACAGGGTAATTCACCCCTCCACTTT.

Comment on this clone: Other DNA sequences in the same sample also yield this CDR3. The DNA for the CDR3 is TGTGCCAGCAGCTCGGGACTAGCGGGAGTCAATGAGCAGTTCTTC. It codes for CASSSGLAGVNEQFF. The genes are TRBV7-2 and TRBJ2-1, with 14 bases matching TRBD2. The germline V gene has CDR1 SGHTA and CDR2 FQGNSA. The V and J ends lost 4 bases and 6 bases, in that order; junction bases with no gene match: 2. CDR3 length equals 15 residues.

The J gene is TRBJ2-2, the V gene TRBV6-1; maybe TRBD1 (5 bases). CDR3 length: 12 residues. The germline V gene encodes CDR1 MNHNS and CDR2 SASEGT. Between the trimmed V and J ends, which lost 7 bases and 6 bases, there was a span of 9 bases. CDR3 DNA sequence: TGTGCCAGCAAGACAGTGCCCGGGGAGCTGTTTTTT. Amino acid sequence: CASKTVPGELFF.

The chain is built from TRBV19 and TRBJ2-7; 8 nucleotides align to TRBD1. There are 15 residues in the CDR3. Trimming took 6 bases from V and 4 from J; bases not matched to a gene: 11. Germline values: CDR1 LNHDA, CDR2 SQIVND (reference sequence). CDR3 coding DNA: TGTGCCAGTAGACAAGAAGGGACAGGATCTTACGAGCAGTACTTC. Residues: CASRQEGTGSYEQYF.

V and J are TRBV6-1 and TRBJ2-1; D might be TRBD2 (5 bases). Germline V lookup: CDR1 MNHNS, CDR2 SASEGT. This CDR3 comprises 13 residues. V lost 5 bases, J lost 4 bases, and 9 bases lay in between. This chain's CDR3 is CASSRSGYNEQFF. The CDR3 DNA reads TGTGCCAGCAGTAGAAGCGGATACAATGAGCAGTTCTTC.

The chain employs TRBV7-9 and TRBJ1-2; the D is unclear. The length of the CDR3 is 11 residues. CDR1 is SEHNR and CDR2 is FQNEAQ in the germline V gene (reference sequence). V lost 11 bases and J 7 bases, leaving 14 bases between the germline ends. The CDR3 loop is CASGTHFGYTF. The CDR3 DNA is TGTGCCTCGGGTACCCATTTTGGCTACACCTTC.

The genes are TRBV5-6 and TRBJ2-5; D uncertain. In germline, CDR1 is SGHDT, CDR2 YYEEEE. The ends were cut back, 2 bases at V and 1 base at J, with 3 bases in the middle. This CDR3 is 12 amino acids long. Written as DNA, the CDR3 is TGTGCCAGCAGCTTCAGCCAAGAGACCCAGTACTTC. Protein sequence: CASSFSQETQYF.

V usage is TRBV10-2 and J usage is TRBJ1-5; D gene uncertain. The CDR3 sequence is 12 residues long. Germline V gives CDR1 WSHSY, CDR2 SAAADI. V was clipped by 6 bases and J by 5 bases, with 8 bases between them. Here the CDR3 reads CASREGDQPQHF. The CDR3 DNA reads as TGCGCCAGCAGGGAGGGTGATCAGCCCCAGCATTTT.

CDR3 DNA sequence: TGTGCCAGCAGCTTGGCGACTAGCGGAAGATACAATGAGCAGTTCTTC. Protein product: CASSLATSGRYNEQFF. The rearrangement uses TRBV5-4 and TRBJ2-1; 9 bases are shared with TRBD2. CDR3 size: 16 residues. Germline CDR1 and CDR2: SGHNT and YYREEE (reference sequence). Trimming cost V 0 bases and J 4 bases; bases outside gene matches: 5.

The chain joins TRBV11-2 to TRBJ1-4; 7 positions match TRBD1. The CDR3 contains 16 residues. CDR1 SGHAT and CDR2 FQNNGV come from the germline V gene. Trimming cost V 6 bases and J 7 bases; bases outside gene matches: 14. CDR3 sequence (DNA): TGTGCCAGCAGACGAAGACCAGGGGGAGGTGGTGAAAAACTGTTTTTT. The encoded protein is CASRRRPGGGGEKLFF. The variable domain in full, with the rest retrieved from reference TRBV11-2 and TRBJ1-4, is EAGVAQSPRYKIIEKRQSVAFWCNPISGHATLYWYQQILGQGPKLLIQFQNNGVVDDSQLPKDRFSAERLKGVDSTLKIQPAKLEDSAVYLCASRRRPGGGGEKLFFGSGTQLSVL.

The J gene is TRBJ2-7, the V gene TRBV2; no definite D call. Germline values: CDR1 SNHLY, CDR2 FYNNEI. V lost 7 bases and J 4 bases, leaving 14 bases between the germline ends. The CDR3 runs to 13 residues. In DNA, the CDR3 is TGTGCCAGCATCCTGAACGTACGGTACGAGCAGTACTTC. It translates to CASILNVRYEQYF.

Regarding this clone: Other nucleotide sequences from this sample produce the same CDR3. The chain employs TRBV2 and TRBJ1-5; unclear D gene. Germline CDR1 reads SNHLY; CDR2 reads FYNNEI. The CDR3 runs 11 residues. V gave up 3 bases and J gave up 8 bases, with 5 bases separating them. CDR3 nucleotide sequence: TGTGCCAGCAGTGACGGGGAGCCCCAGCATTTT. It codes for CASSDGEPQHF.

The rearrangement joins TRBV5-1 to TRBJ1-4, with D possibly matching TRBD1 (5 bases). The CDR3 loop spans 15 amino acids. Between the trimmed V and J ends, which lost 5 bases and 0 bases, there was a span of 11 bases. Per germline, CDR1 SGHRS and CDR2 YFSETQ. The CDR3 spells CASREKQATNEKLFF. The CDR3 bases are TGCGCCAGCAGGGAAAAACAGGCAACTAATGAAAAACTGTTTTTT.

The V and J genes are TRBV21-1 and TRBJ1-2. TRBV21-1 is flagged as a pseudogene. CDR3 length: 13 amino acids. CDR3: CASSSGASYGYTF. CDR3 nucleotides: TGTGCCAGCAGCTCCGGGGCCAGCTATGGCTACACCTTC.